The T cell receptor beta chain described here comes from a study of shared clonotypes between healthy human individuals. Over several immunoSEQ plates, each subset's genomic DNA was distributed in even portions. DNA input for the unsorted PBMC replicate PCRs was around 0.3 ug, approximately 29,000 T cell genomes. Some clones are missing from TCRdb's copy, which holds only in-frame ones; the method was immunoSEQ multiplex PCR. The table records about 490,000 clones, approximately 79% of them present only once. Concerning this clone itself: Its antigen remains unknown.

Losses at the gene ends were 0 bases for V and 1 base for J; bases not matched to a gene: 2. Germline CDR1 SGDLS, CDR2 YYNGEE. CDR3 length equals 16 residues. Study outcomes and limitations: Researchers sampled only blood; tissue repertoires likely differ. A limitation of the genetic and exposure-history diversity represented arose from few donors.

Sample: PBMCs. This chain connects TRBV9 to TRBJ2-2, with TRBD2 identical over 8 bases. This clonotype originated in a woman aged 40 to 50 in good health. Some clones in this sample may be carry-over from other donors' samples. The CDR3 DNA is TGTGCCAGCAGCGTAGCCAGCGGGGGGAACACCGGGGAGCTGTTTTTT. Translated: CASSVASGGNTGELFF.